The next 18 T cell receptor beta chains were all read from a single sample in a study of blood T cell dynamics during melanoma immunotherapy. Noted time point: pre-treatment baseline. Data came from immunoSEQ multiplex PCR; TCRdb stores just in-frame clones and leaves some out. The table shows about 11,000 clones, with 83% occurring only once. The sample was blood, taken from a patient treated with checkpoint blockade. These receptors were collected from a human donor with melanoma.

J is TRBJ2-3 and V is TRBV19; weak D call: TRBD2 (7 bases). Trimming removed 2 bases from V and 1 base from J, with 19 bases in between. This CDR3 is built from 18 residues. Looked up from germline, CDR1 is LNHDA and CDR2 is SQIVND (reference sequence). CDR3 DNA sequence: TGTGCCAGTAGTATATATGGGGGGGCAGGGGCCCGCACAGATACGCAGTATTTT. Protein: CASSIYGGAGARTDTQYF.

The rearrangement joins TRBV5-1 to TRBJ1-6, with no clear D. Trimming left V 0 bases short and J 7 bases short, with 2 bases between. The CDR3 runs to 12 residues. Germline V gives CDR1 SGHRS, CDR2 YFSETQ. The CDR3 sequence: CASSLENSPLHF. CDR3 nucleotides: TGCGCCAGCAGCTTGGAGAATTCACCCCTCCACTTT.

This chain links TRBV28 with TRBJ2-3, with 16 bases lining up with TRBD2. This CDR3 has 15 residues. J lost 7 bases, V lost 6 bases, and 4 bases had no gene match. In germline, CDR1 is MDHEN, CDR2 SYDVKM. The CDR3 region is CASSGGLAGGYTQYF. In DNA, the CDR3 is TGTGCCAGCAGCGGGGGACTAGCGGGAGGGTATACGCAGTATTTT.

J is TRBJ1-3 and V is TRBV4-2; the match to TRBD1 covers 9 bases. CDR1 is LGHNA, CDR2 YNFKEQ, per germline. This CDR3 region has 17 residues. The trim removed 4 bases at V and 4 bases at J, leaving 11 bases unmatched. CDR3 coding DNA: TGTGCCAGCAGCCCCGGCGGACAGGGGAGGTTCGGAAACACCATATATTTT. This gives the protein CASSPGGQGRFGNTIYF.

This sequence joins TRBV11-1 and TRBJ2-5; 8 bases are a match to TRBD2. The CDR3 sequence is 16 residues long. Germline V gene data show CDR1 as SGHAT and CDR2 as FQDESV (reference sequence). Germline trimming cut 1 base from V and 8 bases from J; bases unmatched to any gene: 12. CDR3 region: CASSLGSGSVRVTQYF. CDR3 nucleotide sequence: TGTGCCAGCAGCTTAGGAAGCGGGAGTGTAAGGGTTACCCAGTACTTC.

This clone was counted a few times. Written as DNA, the CDR3 is TGTGCCAGCAGTCCCTTAGACGGGAGAGGGTACAATGAGCAGTTCTTC. This codes for CASSPLDGRGYNEQFF. This rearrangement joins TRBV28 to TRBJ2-1, with a tentative D call TRBD2 (6 bases). Trimming removed 5 bases at V and 4 bases at J, with 18 bases between. This CDR3 comprises 16 residues. Germline V gene sequence: CDR1 MDHEN, CDR2 SYDVKM.

The CDR3 DNA follows: TGTGCCAGCAGTGTACGTACCTCCGCCGAAAGCGAGCAGTACTTC. This translates into CASSVRTSAESEQYF. The chain recombines TRBV2 with TRBJ2-7; D is uncertain. This CDR3 is built from 15 residues. Trimming pared 4 bases from V and 6 bases from J, leaving 19 bases between. Germline V CDR1 and CDR2: SNHLY, FYNNEI. The full variable domain, rest sourced from reference TRBV2 and TRBJ2-7, is EPEVTQTPSHQVTQMGQEVILRCVPISNHLYFYWYRQILGQKVEFLVSFYNNEISEKSEIFDDQFSVERPDGSNFTLKIRSTKLEDSAMYFCASSVRTSAESEQYFGPGTRLTVT.

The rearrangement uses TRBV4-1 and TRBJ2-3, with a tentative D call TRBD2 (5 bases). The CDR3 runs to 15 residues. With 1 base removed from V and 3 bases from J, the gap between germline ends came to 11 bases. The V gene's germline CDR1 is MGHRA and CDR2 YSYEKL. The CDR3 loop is CASSQVTGITDTQYF. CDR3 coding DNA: TGCGCCAGCAGCCAAGTCACCGGGATTACAGATACGCAGTATTTT.

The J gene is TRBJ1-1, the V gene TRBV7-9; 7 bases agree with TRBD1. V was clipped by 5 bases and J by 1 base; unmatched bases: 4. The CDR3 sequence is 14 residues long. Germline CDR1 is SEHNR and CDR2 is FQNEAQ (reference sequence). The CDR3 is CASSIDRANTEAFF. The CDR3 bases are TGTGCCAGCAGCATAGACAGGGCGAACACTGAAGCTTTCTTT.

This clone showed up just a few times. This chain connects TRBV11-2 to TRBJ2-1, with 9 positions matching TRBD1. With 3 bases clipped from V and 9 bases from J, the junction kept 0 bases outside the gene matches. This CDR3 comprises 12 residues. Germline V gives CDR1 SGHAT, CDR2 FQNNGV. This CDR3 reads CASSLTGGEQFF. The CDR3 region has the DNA TGTGCCAGCAGCTTGACAGGGGGTGAGCAGTTCTTC.

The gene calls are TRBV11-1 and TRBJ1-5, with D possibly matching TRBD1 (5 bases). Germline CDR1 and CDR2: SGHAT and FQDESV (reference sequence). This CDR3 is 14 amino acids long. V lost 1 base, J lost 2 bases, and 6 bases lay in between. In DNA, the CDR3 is TGTGCCAGCAGCTTAGGGGGCGGCAATCAGCCCCAGCATTTT. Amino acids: CASSLGGGNQPQHF.

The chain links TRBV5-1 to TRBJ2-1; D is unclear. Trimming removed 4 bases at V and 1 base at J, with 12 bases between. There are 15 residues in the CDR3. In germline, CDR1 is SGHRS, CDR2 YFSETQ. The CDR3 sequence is CASSPWSGSYNEQFF. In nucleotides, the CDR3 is TGCGCCAGCAGCCCTTGGTCGGGTTCCTACAATGAGCAGTTCTTC. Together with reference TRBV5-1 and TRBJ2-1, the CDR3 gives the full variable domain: KAGVTQTPRYLIKTRGQQVTLSCSPISGHRSVSWYQQTPGQGLQFLFEYFSETQRNKGNFPGRFSGRQFSNSRSEMNVSTLELGDSALYLCASSPWSGSYNEQFFGPGTRLTVL.

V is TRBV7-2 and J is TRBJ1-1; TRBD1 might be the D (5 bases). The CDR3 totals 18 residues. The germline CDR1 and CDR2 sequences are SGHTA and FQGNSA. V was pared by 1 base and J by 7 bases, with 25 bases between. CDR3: CASSLVSPLGPQDSEAFF. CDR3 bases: TGTGCCAGCAGCTTAGTATCCCCATTAGGGCCTCAAGACAGTGAAGCTTTCTTT.

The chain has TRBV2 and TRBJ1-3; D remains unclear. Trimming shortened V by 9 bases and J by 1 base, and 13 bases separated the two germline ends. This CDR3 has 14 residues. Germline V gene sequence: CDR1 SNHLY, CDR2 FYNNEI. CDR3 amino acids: CASREGTSGNTIYF. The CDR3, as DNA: TGTGCCAGTAGAGAGGGAACTTCTGGAAACACCATATATTTT.

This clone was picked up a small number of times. Here the CDR3 reads CASSPQGQASIFEQYF. CDR3 nucleotide sequence: TGTGCCAGCAGCCCCCAGGGGCAGGCGTCCATTTTCGAGCAGTACTTC. The V and J genes are TRBV14 and TRBJ2-7; a possible D gene is TRBD1 (6 bases). Per the germline V gene, CDR1 is SGHDN and CDR2 is FVKESK. V lost 4 bases and J lost 6, with 22 bases in between. The CDR3 loop spans 16 amino acids.

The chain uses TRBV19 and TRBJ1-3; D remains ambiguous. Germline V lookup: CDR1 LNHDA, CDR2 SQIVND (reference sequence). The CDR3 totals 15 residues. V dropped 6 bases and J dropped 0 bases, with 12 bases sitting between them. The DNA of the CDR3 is TGTGCCAGTAGGCCGCAGGCCACCTCTGGAAACACCATATATTTT. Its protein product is CASRPQATSGNTIYF.

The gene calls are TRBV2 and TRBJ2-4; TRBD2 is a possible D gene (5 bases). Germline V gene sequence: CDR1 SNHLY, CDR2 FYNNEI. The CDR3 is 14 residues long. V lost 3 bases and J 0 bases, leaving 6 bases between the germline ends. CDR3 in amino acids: CASSEEVAKNIQYF. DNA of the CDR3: TGTGCCAGCAGTGAGGAGGTAGCCAAAAACATTCAGTACTTC.

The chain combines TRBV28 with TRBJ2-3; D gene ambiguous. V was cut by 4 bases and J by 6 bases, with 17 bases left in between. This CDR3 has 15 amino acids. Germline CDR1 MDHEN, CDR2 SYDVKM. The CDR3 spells CASSSAGRFGDTQYF. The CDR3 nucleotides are TGTGCCAGCAGTTCGGCCGGACGGTTTGGGGATACGCAGTATTTT.